Here is one T cell receptor beta chain with its context. The antigen remains unidentified. The sample belongs to a study of T cells in Graves' hyperthyroidism and ophthalmopathy. PBMCs were collected from an approximately 9.2 ml volume of fresh peripheral blood. CDR3 length equals 13 residues. V was pared by 2 bases and J by 11 bases, with 7 bases of the junction left unmatched. Study outcomes and limitations: Most thyroid clonotypes with frequency above 0.001 were detected in blood.

RNA transcripts provided the source from which TCR beta CDR3 regions were amplified. Initially, a first-round RT-PCR of the TCR CDR3 employed the HTBI primer set. TCRdb reprocessed the multiplex PCR reads via MiXCR and lists one record per CDR3 protein. Of about 520,000 distinct CDR3 sequences in the sample, less than 25% were seen once. This receptor was taken from a man between 18 and 29 years old with Graves' hyperthyroidism. The chain carries TRBV12-3 or TRBV12-4 and TRBJ1-1; 8 bases align to TRBD1. The material sequenced was blood. The CDR3 spells CASSLQGAMSAFF. The CDR3 DNA reads as TGTGCCAGCAGTTTACAGGGGGCTATGTCGGCTTTCTTT.